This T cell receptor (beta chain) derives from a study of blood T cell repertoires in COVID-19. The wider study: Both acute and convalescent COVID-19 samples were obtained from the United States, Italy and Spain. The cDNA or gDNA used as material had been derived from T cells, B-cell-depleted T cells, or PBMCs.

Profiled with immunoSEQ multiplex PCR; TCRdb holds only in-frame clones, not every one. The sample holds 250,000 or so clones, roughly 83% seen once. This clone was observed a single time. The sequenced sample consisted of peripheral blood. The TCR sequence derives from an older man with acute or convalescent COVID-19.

CDR3 residues: CASSEDRTGGYTF. As DNA, the CDR3 is TGTGCCAGCAGTGAAGACCGGACAGGGGGCTACACCTTC. V is TRBV6-1 and J is TRBJ1-2; TRBD1 matches at 8 bases. Germline loops: CDR1 MNHNS, CDR2 SASEGT. The CDR3 has 13 amino acids. V gave up 1 base and J gave up 8 bases; unmatched junction bases: 3.